This T cell receptor beta chain came from a study of spatial heterogeneity in lung cancer. Study-level information: The library had UMIs, and each TCR and UMI pair averaged more than ten raw reads.

Time point denoted: sample taken at primary tumor resection. The donors, around 71 patients with untreated early-stage non-small cell lung cancer, provided the samples. Sequencing of whole RNA from tumor, nontumor lung or frozen PBMC involved no sorting. TCRdb called the 5' RACE reads again in MiXCR, with one record for every CDR3 protein. The sample carries 30,000 to 45,000 distinct CDR3 sequences, around 7.5% recorded once. This clonotype was seen repeatedly, ten times or more. The CDR3 extends over 12 amino acids. Germline V gene sequence: CDR1 MDHEN, CDR2 SYDVKM. Trimming cost V 3 bases and J 8 bases, with 10 bases left between them.

Sequencing was performed on PBMCs, taken at surgery. The clonotype originates from a male donor with early-stage non-small cell lung cancer. The chain has TRBV28 and TRBJ1-1; D call uncertain. The CDR3 DNA sequence: TGTGCCAGCAGTTTTAGAAACGCGGAAGCTTTCTTT. Its translation is CASSFRNAEAFF.